This T cell receptor (beta chain) originates from a study of low-dose radiotherapy and immunotherapy resistance in tumors. Time point indicated: after trial treatment. Treatment defined: LDRT plus nivolumab, ipilimumab, low-dose cyclophosphamide and aspirin (RACIN trial). Along with nivolumab and ipilimumab, donors received aspirin, low-dose cyclophosphamide and low-dose radiotherapy. cDNA synthesis used a TRAV/TRBV-specific primer set for both chains. TCR amplification used 20 to 25 PCR cycles, a constant-region primer and a V-primer adapter. MiXCR, run by TCRdb on the reads, gives a single entry per CDR3 protein. The data contain 100,000 or so distinct CDR3 sequences, around 20% of them singletons. At least ten counts were recorded for this clonotype. Source: PBMCs, taken after low-dose radiotherapy plus immunotherapy. The sequence was obtained from a male donor with prostate cancer.

The CDR3 spells CASHKGNTEAFF. The CDR3, as DNA: TGTGCCAGTCATAAGGGGAACACTGAAGCTTTCTTT. The chain combines TRBV19 with TRBJ1-1; D unresolved. V lost 8 bases and J 1 base, leaving 8 bases between the germline ends. The CDR3 contains 12 residues. CDR1 is LNHDA and CDR2 is SQIVND in the germline V gene (reference sequence).